This T cell receptor (beta chain) was recorded in a study of T cells in Graves' hyperthyroidism and ophthalmopathy. V gave up 2 bases and J gave up 4 bases, with 11 bases separating them. This CDR3 region has 13 residues. The germline gives CDR1 GTSNPN, CDR2 SVGIG (reference sequence). In its sample, this clonotype was seen many times. From RNA transcripts, TCR beta CDR3 regions were amplified. A first-round RT-PCR of the TCR CDR3 used the HTBI primer set. TCRdb passed the multiplex PCR reads through MiXCR, listing each CDR3 protein once. Of more than 500,000 distinct CDR3 sequences listed, roughly 17% were seen once; the top ten hold 3.5% to 4%.

The J gene is TRBJ1-1, the V gene TRBV30, with D possibly TRBD1 on 6 matching bases. What was sequenced was blood. This clonotype was obtained from a woman aged 30 to 39 with Graves' hyperthyroidism. The CDR3 nucleotides read TGTGCCTGGAGTATCACAGGGTCCACTGAAGCTTTCTTT. It codes for CAWSITGSTEAFF.